The T cell receptor beta chain described here comes from a study of cytomegalovirus exposure and HLA in healthy donors. This clone was counted a few times. Its antigen is undetermined. PCR involved 60 Vbeta and 13 Jbeta primers. Measured with immunoSEQ multiplex PCR; TCRdb has only the in-frame clones, and not every one. The sample lists about 160,000 clones, approximately 80% occurring once. Findings and limits, study-wide: Roughly uniform sequencing depth across donors was assumed, possibly incorrectly. The authors later found most CMV-associated TCR beta chains appeared HLA-restricted. The study had only CMV serostatus as immune exposure information. Relative to equally common others, HLA-associated TCR beta chains showed greater clonal expansion in a later analysis.

Sequencing was carried out using PBMCs. The TCR originated in a woman in her late teens or twenties in good health and CMV-seronegative.

As DNA, the CDR3 is TGTGCCAGCAGCACTCAAGGAGGGAGCGGGGAGACCCAGTACTTC. Amino acid sequence: CASSTQGGSGETQYF. The J gene is TRBJ2-5, the V gene TRBV9, with D perhaps matching TRBD2 (6 bases). V dropped 4 bases and J dropped 5 bases, with 18 bases sitting between them. Germline V gene lookup returns CDR1 SGDLS and CDR2 YYNGEE. There are 15 residues in the CDR3.